This T cell receptor (beta chain) comes out of a study of blood T cell repertoires in COVID-19. Repertoires were generated with immunoSEQ multiplex PCR, while TCRdb's copy carries only in-frame clones and drops some. The data contain some 380,000 clones, more than 65% of them singletons. CDR1 and CDR2 (germline): WNHNN, SYGVQD (reference sequence). Trimming left V 2 bases short and J 4 bases short, with 11 bases between. CDR3 length: 14 amino acids. Material for sequencing was peripheral blood. This sequence originates from a human donor with acute or convalescent COVID-19. The donor label of this sample is uncertain. This chain links TRBV10-1 with TRBJ1-1; D gene uncertain. The CDR3 sequence: CASSENPEGTEAFF. CDR3 coding DNA: TGCGCCAGCAGTGAGAATCCGGAGGGCACTGAAGCTTTCTTT.